These T cell receptor beta chains were read from a single sample in a study of blood T cell repertoires in COVID-19. Sequencing was performed with immunoSEQ multiplex PCR; in TCRdb, only in-frame clones are kept and a portion is missing. The sample has around 270,000 clones, roughly 91% seen once. Material for sequencing was peripheral blood. The source is a man in his forties with acute or convalescent COVID-19. The CDR3 runs from the conserved cysteine through the conserved F or W. The D gene is left open where the match is weak. Not all rows give a size; the values are once, few, many and, for expanded clones, a class.

>TRBJ1-2|TRBD1|-|TRBV19
CASAKGASGYTF
TGTGCCAGTGCAAAGGGGGCCAGTGGCTACACCTTC
>TRBJ2-2|-|-|TRBV5-1
CASSLNSKSRTGELFF
TGCGCCAGCAGCCTAAACTCCAAATCTCGAACCGGGGAGCTGTTTTTT
>TRBJ2-2|-|-|TRBV7-2
CASSLVLQFGELFF
TGTGCCAGCAGCTTAGTTTTGCAGTTCGGGGAGCTGTTTTTT
>TRBJ1-2|-|-|TRBV4-1
CASSQDWGDYGYTF
TGCGCCAGCAGCCAAGATTGGGGAGACTATGGCTACACCTTC
>TRBJ1-1|-|once|TRBV9
CASSAQVFMNTEAFF
TGTGCCAGCAGCGCTCAGGTGTTCATGAACACTGAAGCTTTCTTT
>TRBJ1-1|-|-|TRBV30
CAWSRLSNTEAFF
TGTGCCTGGAGTCGCCTATCGAACACTGAAGCTTTCTTT
>TRBJ2-7|-|-|TRBV6-4
CASAPDSLSYEQYF
TGTGCCAGCGCCCCCGACAGCCTCTCCTACGAGCAGTACTTC
>TRBJ2-7|TRBD1|-|TRBV5-1
CASSSGGLGYEQYF
TGCGCCAGCAGCTCAGGGGGTTTGGGCTACGAGCAGTACTTC
>TRBJ2-1|-|-|TRBV10-3
CAISDRTANEQFF
TGTGCCATCAGTGATAGGACAGCAAATGAGCAGTTCTTC
>TRBJ2-3|-|-|TRBV5-1
CASSWRGTDTQYF
TGCGCCAGCAGCTGGAGAGGCACAGATACGCAGTATTTT
>TRBJ1-2|-|once|TRBV5-1
CASSLEGDSTNYGYTF
TGCGCCAGCAGCTTGGAAGGGGATTCTACTAACTATGGCTACACCTTC
>TRBJ1-1|-|-|TRBV6-2/TRBV6-3
CASSPTGEWAEAFF
TGTGCCAGCAGCCCCACGGGGGAGTGGGCTGAAGCTTTCTTT
>TRBJ1-1|-|-|TRBV29-1
CSVWGSGAFF
TGCAGCGTGTGGGGCAGTGGAGCTTTCTTT
>TRBJ2-3|-|-|TRBV6-6
CASTPPGGTDTQYF
TGTGCCAGCACCCCGCCAGGGGGCACAGATACGCAGTATTTT
>TRBJ2-7|TRBD2|-|TRBV5-1
CASSSGGANSYEQYF
TGCGCCAGCAGCTCGGGGGGGGCGAACTCCTACGAGCAGTACTTC
>TRBJ1-2|-|-|TRBV5-1
CASSLKAVGGYGYTF
TGCGCCAGCAGCTTGAAGGCAGTGGGAGGCTATGGCTACACCTTC
>TRBJ2-3|-|once|TRBV2
CASSAQRTDTQYF
TGTGCCAGCAGCGCACAACGCACAGATACGCAGTATTTT
>TRBJ2-5|-|-|TRBV4-1
CASSQVSNQGLKRETQYF
TGCGCCAGCAGCCAAGTCTCTAATCAGGGTCTTAAGAGGGAGACCCAGTACTTC
>TRBJ2-5|TRBD2|-|TRBV10-3
CAISRSGAPDQETQYF
TGTGCCATCAGTCGGAGCGGGGCCCCCGACCAAGAGACCCAGTACTTC
>TRBJ1-2|-|once|TRBV7-2
CASSLGRGYYGYTF
TGTGCCAGCAGCTTGGGGAGGGGATACTATGGCTACACCTTC
>TRBJ2-7|-|-|TRBV29-1
CSAEWETHEQYF
TGCAGCGCCGAGTGGGAGACCCACGAGCAGTACTTC
>TRBJ1-3|-|-|TRBV6-5
CASSYSRVFSGNTIYF
TGTGCCAGCAGTTACTCGCGGGTCTTCTCTGGAAACACCATATATTTT
>TRBJ2-1|TRBD2|-|TRBV27
CASTAGGGYNEQFF
TGTGCCAGCACCGCCGGGGGGGGGTACAATGAGCAGTTCTTC
>TRBJ2-7|-|-|TRBV5-6
CASTQIRGMSSYEQYF
TGTGCCAGCACCCAAATCAGGGGTATGAGCTCCTACGAGCAGTACTTC
>TRBJ1-1|-|-|TRBV12-5
CASGLVLQGSMNTEAFF
TGTGCTAGTGGTTTGGTACTGCAGGGGTCGATGAACACTGAAGCTTTCTTT
>TRBJ1-6|-|-|TRBV5-6
CASSSYTNSPLHF
TGTGCCAGCAGCTCATACACTAATTCACCCCTCCACTTT
>TRBJ2-1|TRBD2|-|TRBV27
CASTITSGGPPLWNEQFF
TGTGCCAGCACCATAACCAGCGGGGGGCCTCCCCTTTGGAATGAGCAGTTCTTC
>TRBJ2-1|TRBD2|once|TRBV10-1
CASSDGTSSYNEQFF
TGCGCCAGCAGTGACGGGACTAGCAGCTACAATGAGCAGTTCTTC
>TRBJ2-7|TRBD2|-|TRBV6-1
CASSERGISYEQYF
TGTGCCAGTAGTGAGCGGGGGATCTCCTACGAGCAGTACTTC
>TRBJ1-3|-|once|TRBV11-2
CASSLGPGAGNTIYF
TGTGCCAGCAGCTTAGGCCCGGGGGCTGGAAACACCATATATTTT
>TRBJ1-3|-|few|TRBV5-4
CASSLDRNTIYF
TGTGCCAGCAGCTTGGACCGGAACACCATATATTTT
>TRBJ2-7|-|-|TRBV27
CASSPQAGYSYEQYF
TGTGCCAGCAGTCCCCAAGCAGGGTACTCCTACGAGCAGTACTTC
>TRBJ2-7|-|-|TRBV11-2
CASSYTQRYEQYF
TGTGCCAGCAGCTATACTCAGCGCTACGAGCAGTACTTC
>TRBJ1-1|TRBD1|-|TRBV7-9
CASSLAQGGPEAFF
TGTGCCAGCAGCTTAGCGCAAGGGGGCCCTGAAGCTTTCTTT
>TRBJ2-7|TRBD1|-|TRBV6-6
CASGTGTYEQYF
TGTGCCAGCGGGACAGGGACCTACGAGCAGTACTTC
>TRBJ2-1|TRBD1|once|TRBV6-5
CASSYSPTGTGEQFF
TGTGCCAGCAGTTACTCACCTACAGGGACAGGGGAGCAGTTCTTC
>TRBJ1-5|TRBD1|-|TRBV28
CASSRGLQPQHF
TGTGCCAGCAGTAGGGGGCTTCAGCCCCAGCATTTT
>TRBJ1-5|-|-|TRBV3-1/TRBV3-2
CASSQVVGDQPQHF
TGTGCCAGCAGCCAAGTTGTGGGAGATCAGCCCCAGCATTTT
>TRBJ1-2|-|-|TRBV5-1
CASSLFNRVNGYTF
TGCGCCAGCAGCTTATTTAACAGGGTTAATGGCTACACCTTC
>TRBJ1-3|-|-|TRBV5-1
CASSLDHGSGNTIYF
TGCGCCAGCAGCTTGGACCATGGGAGTGGAAACACCATATATTTT
>TRBJ1-5|TRBD1|-|TRBV6-6
CASSSGQGWQPQHF
TGTGCCAGCAGTTCCGGACAGGGCTGGCAGCCCCAGCATTTT
>TRBJ1-6|-|-|TRBV5-1
CASSRGGSESPLHF
TGCGCCAGCAGCCGGGGAGGGTCGGAATCACCCCTCCACTTT
>TRBJ2-5|-|-|TRBV6-2/TRBV6-3
CASSLFGETQYF
TGTGCCAGCAGTTTGTTCGGAGAGACCCAGTACTTC
>TRBJ1-4|TRBD1|-|TRBV7-2
CASSLGLTGGSEKLFF
TGTGCCAGCAGCTTAGGGTTGACAGGGGGCAGTGAAAAACTGTTTTTT
>TRBJ1-1|-|-|TRBV29-1
CSVVGGWGTEAFF
TGCAGCGTTGTCGGCGGGTGGGGCACTGAAGCTTTCTTT
>TRBJ1-4|-|-|TRBV6-5
CASSYSRTEGEKLFF
TGTGCCAGCAGTTACTCGAGGACCGAGGGTGAAAAACTGTTTTTT
>TRBJ1-6|-|few|TRBV2
CASTVGREWNSPLHF
TGTGCCAGCACCGTTGGGAGGGAATGGAATTCACCCCTCCACTTT
>TRBJ2-7|TRBD1|-|TRBV4-1
CASSQNPPRDRASHEQYF
TGCGCCAGCAGCCAGAACCCGCCAAGAGACAGGGCTTCCCACGAGCAGTACTTC
>TRBJ1-1|TRBD1|-|TRBV5-4
CASSRNRGDTEAFF
TGTGCCAGCAGCAGGAACAGGGGTGACACTGAAGCTTTCTTT
>TRBJ1-1|TRBD1|once|TRBV4-1
CASSRGTGGRNTEAFF
TGCGCCAGCAGCCGCGGGACAGGGGGGCGGAACACTGAAGCTTTCTTT
>TRBJ2-2|-|-|TRBV5-1
CASSSANTGELFF
TGCGCCAGCAGCTCCGCGAACACCGGGGAGCTGTTTTTT
>TRBJ1-2|TRBD1|-|TRBV3-1/TRBV3-2
CASSQGRGTSNYGYTF
TGTGCCAGCAGCCAAGGCAGGGGGACCTCTAACTATGGCTACACCTTC
>TRBJ2-4|TRBD2|-|TRBV10-2
CASRGLAGELAKNIQYF
TGCGCCAGCAGGGGACTAGCGGGGGAACTAGCCAAAAACATTCAGTACTTC
>TRBJ2-7|-|few|TRBV5-4
CASSSDMFSYEQYF
TGTGCCAGCAGCTCGGACATGTTTTCCTACGAGCAGTACTTC
>TRBJ2-7|TRBD1|-|TRBV5-4
CASSSTPGQSSYEQYF
TGTGCCAGCAGCTCTACACCGGGACAGAGCTCCTACGAGCAGTACTTC